This T cell receptor (beta chain) comes out of a study of blood T cell repertoires in COVID-19. Study as a whole: Samples representing acute and convalescent COVID-19 were sourced from the United States, Italy and Spain. Sources were T cells, B-cell-depleted T cells, or PBMCs; the material itself was cDNA or gDNA.

In the study's own analysis: Estimation of nucleated cell counts relied on the amplification of reference gene primers. Data came from immunoSEQ multiplex PCR; TCRdb stores just in-frame clones and leaves some out. D and trimming were read from the DNA, whereas the V and J calls and clone size are those reported in that table. The table lists under 450,000 clones, over 75% of them singletons. Cohort placement rested on clinical history that participants reported themselves. The CDR3 is made up of 20 amino acids. The germline gives CDR1 KGHDR, CDR2 SFDVKD. V was pared by 4 bases and J by 8 bases, with 16 bases of the junction left unmatched.

Sequencing was performed on PBMCs or T cells enriched from blood (not recorded which). The chain employs TRBV24-1 and TRBJ2-1, with 16 bases identical to TRBD2. The TCR originated in a young woman who had recovered from COVID-19. This chain's CDR3 is CATSEAPGLAGGPNADEQFF. The CDR3 DNA reads as TGTGCCACCAGTGAGGCGCCGGGACTAGCGGGAGGGCCAAATGCGGATGAGCAGTTCTTC.